The 14 T cell receptor beta chains reported below all come from one sample, sequenced in a study of T cells in Graves' hyperthyroidism and ophthalmopathy. From RNA transcripts, TCR beta CDR3 regions were amplified. First-round RT-PCR targeting the TCR CDR3 was performed with the HTBI primer set. TCRdb fed the multiplex PCR reads into MiXCR, producing one record per CDR3 protein. Seen here are hundreds of thousands of distinct CDR3 sequences, 16% observed once, and the top ten hold around 19%. Sequencing was carried out using blood. All receptors derive from a woman under 30 with Graves' hyperthyroidism.

This clonotype was observed many times. This rearrangement joins TRBV7-9 to TRBJ2-5; perhaps D is TRBD1 or TRBD2 (5 bases each). The CDR3 has 17 amino acids. Trimming cost V 5 bases and J 4 bases, with 23 bases left between them. Germline CDR1 and CDR2: SEHNR and FQNEAQ (reference sequence). The CDR3 is CASSLEGWGAEGETQYF. In DNA form, the CDR3 reads TGTGCCAGCAGCCTAGAGGGATGGGGCGCGGAAGGAGAGACCCAGTACTTC.

This clonotype was observed at least ten times. The chain uses TRBV7-9 and TRBJ2-5, with D possibly being TRBD2 (6 bases). CDR3 length equals 15 residues. V lost 2 bases and J lost 1, with 11 bases in between. Germline CDR1 and CDR2: SEHNR and FQNEAQ (reference sequence). The CDR3, as DNA: TGTGCCAGCAGCTTAATTACTAGCCCCCAAGAGACCCAGTACTTC. As protein: CASSLITSPQETQYF.

In this sample, this clonotype turned up many times. The rearrangement joins TRBV10-3 to TRBJ2-5; 11 bases are shared with TRBD2. CDR1 and CDR2 from the germline V gene are ENHRY and SYGVKD. V lost 5 bases to trimming and J lost 0 bases; unmatched junction nucleotides: 5. The CDR3 covers 16 residues. This CDR3 reads CAISTPSGRHQETQYF. CDR3 DNA sequence: TGTGCCATCAGTACACCTAGCGGGAGGCACCAAGAGACCCAGTACTTC.

The chain recombines TRBV29-1 with TRBJ2-2; 11 positions agree with TRBD1. The V gene end was trimmed by 6 bases and the J gene end by 4 bases; junction bases not matched to a gene: 4. Germline CDR1 is SQVTM and CDR2 is ANQGSEA. The CDR3 sequence is 14 residues long. CDR3 in DNA: TGCAGCGTACGGACAGGGGGCTTCACCGGGGAGCTGTTTTTT. It translates to CSVRTGGFTGELFF.

This clonotype was recorded at least ten times. The rearrangement joins TRBV12-3 or TRBV12-4 to TRBJ1-1, with 9 bases identical to TRBD1. The CDR3 loop spans 16 amino acids. With 5 bases clipped from V and 3 bases from J, the junction kept 10 bases outside the gene matches. The CDR3 loop reads CASSHRTGGKDTEAFF. CDR3 in DNA: TGTGCCAGCAGTCACCGCACAGGGGGCAAGGACACTGAAGCTTTCTTT.

The genes are TRBV15 and TRBJ1-6; no definite D call. The CDR3 runs to 18 residues. Looked up from germline, CDR1 is LNHNV and CDR2 is YYDKDF (reference sequence). Trimming shortened V by 0 bases and J by 0 bases, and 12 bases separated the two germline ends. CDR3 bases: TGTGCCACCAGCAGAGATCGCGAAGGGCGCTCCTATAATTCACCCCTCCACTTT. This sequence encodes CATSRDREGRSYNSPLHF. Variable domain in full (rest from reference TRBV15 and TRBJ1-6): DAMVIQNPRYQVTQFGKPVTLSCSQTLNHNVMYWYQQKSSQAPKLLFHYYDKDFNNEADTPDNFQSRRPNTSFCFLDIRSPGLGDTAMYLCATSRDREGRSYNSPLHFGNGTRLTVT.

This clonotype was counted only a few times. The chain combines TRBV20-1 with TRBJ2-5; D unresolved. Germline loops: CDR1 DFQATT, CDR2 SNEGSKA (reference sequence). Trimming took 6 bases from V and 5 from J, leaving 13 bases between them. CDR3 length: 12 amino acids. The CDR3 is CSAERNAETQYF. The CDR3 coding sequence is TGCAGTGCAGAGAGAAATGCGGAGACCCAGTACTTC.

This clonotype occurred a few times. V is TRBV6-2 or TRBV6-3 and J is TRBJ1-5; perhaps TRBD1 as D (5 bases). CDR1 is MNHEY, CDR2 SVGEGT, per germline. Between the trimmed V and J ends, which lost 5 bases and 7 bases, there was a span of 15 bases. The CDR3 totals 14 residues. CDR3 region: CASSPWGPGQPQHF. The CDR3 nucleotides read TGTGCCAGCAGTCCCTGGGGACCGGGGCAGCCCCAGCATTTT.

This clonotype has a count of ten or more. V usage is TRBV6-2 or TRBV6-3 and J usage is TRBJ2-5; 11 bases line up with TRBD2. V dropped 2 bases and J dropped 9; count of bases not matched to a gene: 8. The CDR3 is made up of 15 amino acids. The germline V gene has CDR1 MNHEY and CDR2 SVGEGT. CDR3 region: CASSYEASGGFSQYF. The CDR3 DNA reads as TGTGCCAGCAGTTACGAGGCTAGCGGGGGGTTCTCCCAGTACTTC.

There are a few counts of this clonotype. This may arise from a read error, as a much more abundant clone is one base away. It is likely a read error, because the conserved phenylalanine at the end of the CDR3 is missing. The gene calls are TRBV18 and TRBJ2-5; possible D gene TRBD1, 7 bases. In germline, CDR1 is KGHSH, CDR2 LQKENI. Trimming took 6 bases from V and 5 from J, leaving 13 bases between them. The CDR3 contains 13 residues. The CDR3 sequence is CASSRDSGETQYL. The CDR3, as DNA: TGTGCCAGCTCGCGGGACAGTGGCGAGACCCAGTACTTA.

Many counts were recorded for this clonotype. V usage is TRBV6-6 and J usage is TRBJ1-4, with D hard to call. Looked up from germline, CDR1 is MNHNY and CDR2 is SVGAGI (reference sequence). Trimming pared 0 bases from V and 6 bases from J, leaving 11 bases between. CDR3 length: 15 amino acids. CDR3 in amino acids: CASSYSPQADEKLFF. The CDR3 DNA reads as TGTGCCAGCAGTTACTCGCCGCAGGCGGATGAAAAACTGTTTTTT.

In this sample, this clonotype turned up many times. CDR3 region: CASRLTGYGYTF. The DNA of the CDR3 is TGTGCCAGCAGGTTGACAGGATATGGCTACACCTTC. V gene TRBV12-3 or TRBV12-4 combines with J gene TRBJ1-2; maybe TRBD1 (6 bases). The CDR3 spans 12 residues. Trimming left V 6 bases short and J 5 bases short, with 10 bases between.

In this sample, this clonotype turned up a few times. The chain is built from TRBV3-1 and TRBJ2-3, with TRBD2 matching over 10 bases. The germline CDR1 and CDR2 sequences are LGHDT and YNNKEL (reference sequence). After removal of 0 bases from V and 4 bases from J, the junction contained 7 bases not matched to a gene. The CDR3 is made up of 17 amino acids. The CDR3 DNA is TGTGCCAGCAGCCAAGAGGCTAGCGGGAGATTTTCAGATACGCAGTATTTT. Residues: CASSQEASGRFSDTQYF.

In this sample, this clonotype turned up many times. V is TRBV11-1 and J is TRBJ2-3; the D is unclear. Germline loops: CDR1 SGHAT, CDR2 FQDESV (reference sequence). V was cut by 1 base and J by 5 bases, with 7 bases left in between. The CDR3 is 13 amino acids. CDR3 nucleotide sequence: TGTGCCAGCAGCTTAGGGGGAAGAGATACGCAGTATTTT. As protein: CASSLGGRDTQYF.